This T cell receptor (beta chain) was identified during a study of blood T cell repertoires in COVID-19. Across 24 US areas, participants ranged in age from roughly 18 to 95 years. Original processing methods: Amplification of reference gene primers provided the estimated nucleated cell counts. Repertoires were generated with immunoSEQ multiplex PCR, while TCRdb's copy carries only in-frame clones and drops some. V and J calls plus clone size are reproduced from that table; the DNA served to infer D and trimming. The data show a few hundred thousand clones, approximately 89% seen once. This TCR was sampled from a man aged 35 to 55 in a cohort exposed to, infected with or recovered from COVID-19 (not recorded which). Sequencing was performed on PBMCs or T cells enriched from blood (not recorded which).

CDR3 amino acids: CASSDSGSPSYEQYF. Written as DNA, the CDR3 is TGCGCCAGCAGTGATAGCGGGAGTCCCTCCTACGAGCAGTACTTC. The rearrangement links TRBV10-1 to TRBJ2-7; 9 nucleotides agree with TRBD2. From germline, CDR1 is WNHNN and CDR2 SYGVQD (reference sequence). V gave up 3 bases and J gave up 0 bases; unmatched junction bases: 3. The CDR3 spans 15 residues.